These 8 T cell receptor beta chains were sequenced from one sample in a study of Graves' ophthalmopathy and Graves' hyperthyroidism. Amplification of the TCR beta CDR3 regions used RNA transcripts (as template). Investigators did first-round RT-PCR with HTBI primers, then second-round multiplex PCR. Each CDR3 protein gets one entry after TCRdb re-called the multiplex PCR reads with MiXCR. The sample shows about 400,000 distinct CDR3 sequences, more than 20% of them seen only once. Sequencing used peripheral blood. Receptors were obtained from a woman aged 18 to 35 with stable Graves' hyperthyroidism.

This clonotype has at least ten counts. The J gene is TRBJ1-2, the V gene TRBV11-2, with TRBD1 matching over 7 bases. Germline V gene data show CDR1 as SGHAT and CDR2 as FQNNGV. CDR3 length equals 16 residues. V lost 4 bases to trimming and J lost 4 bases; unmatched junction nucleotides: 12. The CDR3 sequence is CASSSKGPQGRYGYTF. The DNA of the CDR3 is TGTGCCAGCAGCTCGAAGGGGCCACAGGGGCGCTATGGCTACACCTTC.

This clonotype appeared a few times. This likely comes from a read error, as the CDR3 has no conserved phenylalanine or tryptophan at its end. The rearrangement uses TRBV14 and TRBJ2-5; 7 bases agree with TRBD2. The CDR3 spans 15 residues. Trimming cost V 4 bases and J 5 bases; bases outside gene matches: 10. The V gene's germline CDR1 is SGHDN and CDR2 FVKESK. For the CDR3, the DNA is TGTGCCAGCAGCCCGGGACTAACCGCCGGGGAGACCCAGTACCTC. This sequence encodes CASSPGLTAGETQYL.

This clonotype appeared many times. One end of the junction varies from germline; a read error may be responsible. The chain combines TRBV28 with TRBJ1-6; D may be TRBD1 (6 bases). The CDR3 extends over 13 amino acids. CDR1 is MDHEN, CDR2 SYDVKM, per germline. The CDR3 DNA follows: TGTGTCAGCAGTCGTTTATGGGACAAGCCCCTCCACTTT. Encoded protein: CVSSRLWDKPLHF.

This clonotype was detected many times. The chain's CDR3 is CSAIDRGNYGYTF. Written as DNA, the CDR3 is TGCAGTGCGATTGACAGGGGAAACTATGGCTACACCTTC. The chain recombines TRBV20-1 with TRBJ1-2; 8 nucleotides agree with TRBD1. Germline CDR1 DFQATT, CDR2 SNEGSKA (reference sequence). This CDR3 spans 13 amino acids. With 6 bases clipped from V and 2 bases from J, the junction kept 5 bases outside the gene matches.

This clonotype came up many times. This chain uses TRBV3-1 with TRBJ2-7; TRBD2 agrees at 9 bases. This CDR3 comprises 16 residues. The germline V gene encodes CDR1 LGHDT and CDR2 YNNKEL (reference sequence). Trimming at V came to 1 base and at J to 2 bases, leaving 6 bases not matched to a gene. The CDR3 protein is CASSQGLAETAYEQYF. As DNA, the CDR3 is TGTGCCAGCAGCCAAGGACTAGCGGAGACCGCCTACGAGCAGTACTTC.

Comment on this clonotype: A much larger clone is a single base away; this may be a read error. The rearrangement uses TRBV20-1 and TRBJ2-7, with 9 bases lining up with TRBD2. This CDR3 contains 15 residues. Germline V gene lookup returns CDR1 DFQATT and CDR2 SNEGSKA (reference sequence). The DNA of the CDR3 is TGCAGTACATTATCCGCGTCTAGCGGGATCTACGATCAGTACTTC. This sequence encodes CSTLSASSGIYDQYF.

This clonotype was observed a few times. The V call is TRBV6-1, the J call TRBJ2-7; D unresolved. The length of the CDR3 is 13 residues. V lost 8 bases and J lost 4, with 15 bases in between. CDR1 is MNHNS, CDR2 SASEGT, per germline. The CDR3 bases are TGTGCCAGCGGAACTTTTATCGGTTACGAGCAGTACTTC. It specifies CASGTFIGYEQYF.

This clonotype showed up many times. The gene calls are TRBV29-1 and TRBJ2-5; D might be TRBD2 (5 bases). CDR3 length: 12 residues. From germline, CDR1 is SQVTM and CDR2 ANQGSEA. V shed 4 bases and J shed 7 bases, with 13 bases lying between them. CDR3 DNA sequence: TGCAGCGTTGTGGGCCTCGCGGGGACCCAGTACTTC. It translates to CSVVGLAGTQYF. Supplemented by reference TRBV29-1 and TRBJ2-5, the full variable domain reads SAVISQKPSRDICQRGTSLTIQCQVDSQVTMMFWYRQQPGQSLTLIATANQGSEATYESGFVIDKFPISRPNLTFSTLTVSNMSPEDSSIYLCSVVGLAGTQYFGPGTRLLVL.